This is a list of T cell receptor beta chains from one sample in a study of cytomegalovirus exposure and HLA in healthy donors. TCRdb's copy holds only in-frame clones and misses some; the assay was immunoSEQ multiplex PCR. The data show over 85,000 clones, 70% to 80% seen once. The sample was PBMCs. Receptors were obtained from a male donor in good health and CMV-seropositive. Both conserved end residues are part of each CDR3. Each record gives: clone size, CDR3 length, V gene, D gene, J gene, CDR3 protein, CDR3 DNA. D genes are given only for firm matches. Some rows mark clone size as missing; the rest say once, few, many or name a class of expanded clone.

clone size: few
CDR3 length: 15
V gene: TRBV6-6
D gene: -
J gene: TRBJ1-1
CDR3 protein: CASRPPGEQNTEAFF
CDR3 DNA: TGTGCCAGCAGGCCTCCGGGGGAACAGAACACTGAAGCTTTCTTT

clone size: -
CDR3 length: 11
V gene: TRBV6-5
D gene: -
J gene: TRBJ2-3
CDR3 protein: CASSYQDTQYF
CDR3 DNA: TGTGCCAGCAGTTACCAAGATACGCAGTATTTT

clone size: -
CDR3 length: 16
V gene: TRBV30
D gene: -
J gene: TRBJ1-6
CDR3 protein: CAWSVVIWGQGSPLHF
CDR3 DNA: TGTGCCTGGAGTGTAGTGATCTGGGGGCAGGGGTCACCCCTCCACTTT

clone size: once
CDR3 length: 11
V gene: TRBV21-1
D gene: -
J gene: TRBJ2-7
CDR3 protein: CASTLYYEQYF
CDR3 DNA: TGTGCCAGCACCCTTTACTACGAGCAGTACTTC

clone size: -
CDR3 length: 14
V gene: TRBV9
D gene: -
J gene: TRBJ2-2
CDR3 protein: CASSAALPTGELFF
CDR3 DNA: TGTGCCAGCAGCGCGGCACTACCGACCGGGGAGCTGTTTTTT

clone size: -
CDR3 length: 17
V gene: TRBV25-1
D gene: -
J gene: TRBJ1-6
CDR3 protein: CASSEYGVGSYNSPLHF
CDR3 DNA: TGTGCCAGCAGTGAATACGGGGTTGGATCCTATAATTCACCCCTCCACTTT

clone size: -
CDR3 length: 13
V gene: TRBV2
D gene: -
J gene: TRBJ2-7
CDR3 protein: CASSEGFSYERYF
CDR3 DNA: TGTGCCAGCAGTGAAGGGTTTAGCTACGAGCGGTACTTC

clone size: -
CDR3 length: 15
V gene: TRBV7-9
D gene: -
J gene: TRBJ2-7
CDR3 protein: CASSLGWRENYEQYF
CDR3 DNA: TGTGCCAGCAGCTTAGGGTGGAGAGAAAACTACGAGCAGTACTTC

clone size: -
CDR3 length: 14
V gene: TRBV5-6
D gene: -
J gene: TRBJ2-3
CDR3 protein: CASSFGTLTDTQYF
CDR3 DNA: TGTGCCAGCAGCTTCGGGACTCTAACAGATACGCAGTATTTT

clone size: -
CDR3 length: 14
V gene: TRBV7-2
D gene: -
J gene: TRBJ2-3
CDR3 protein: CASSLVSNTDTQYF
CDR3 DNA: TGTGCCAGCAGCTTAGTATCTAACACAGATACGCAGTATTTT

clone size: -
CDR3 length: 14
V gene: TRBV28
D gene: -
J gene: TRBJ2-7
CDR3 protein: CASRRPGQTYEQYF
CDR3 DNA: TGTGCCAGCAGACGTCCGGGACAAACCTACGAGCAGTACTTC

clone size: -
CDR3 length: 15
V gene: TRBV28
D gene: TRBD1
J gene: TRBJ1-2
CDR3 protein: CASNAPGGSNYGYTF
CDR3 DNA: TGTGCCAGCAACGCCCCAGGGGGTTCTAACTATGGCTACACCTTC

clone size: -
CDR3 length: 16
V gene: TRBV9
D gene: TRBD2
J gene: TRBJ2-1
CDR3 protein: CASSVVPAGRINEQFF
CDR3 DNA: TGTGCCAGCAGCGTAGTTCCAGCGGGAAGGATCAATGAGCAGTTCTTC

clone size: -
CDR3 length: 14
V gene: TRBV5-4
D gene: -
J gene: TRBJ2-2
CDR3 protein: CASSLNLHTGELFF
CDR3 DNA: TGTGCCAGCAGCTTAAATCTCCACACCGGGGAGCTGTTTTTT

clone size: -
CDR3 length: 12
V gene: TRBV29-1
D gene: -
J gene: TRBJ2-7
CDR3 protein: CSVGTQTYEQYF
CDR3 DNA: TGCAGCGTTGGGACACAGACCTACGAGCAGTACTTC

clone size: -
CDR3 length: 15
V gene: TRBV4-1
D gene: TRBD2
J gene: TRBJ2-7
CDR3 protein: CASSQGGGSAYEQYF
CDR3 DNA: TGCGCCAGCAGCCAAGGGGGGGGTAGCGCCTACGAGCAGTACTTC

clone size: -
CDR3 length: 13
V gene: TRBV2
D gene: -
J gene: TRBJ1-1
CDR3 protein: CASEILRDSQAFF
CDR3 DNA: TGTGCCAGCGAAATCCTTAGGGACTCACAAGCTTTCTTT

clone size: -
CDR3 length: 13
V gene: TRBV5-1
D gene: -
J gene: TRBJ1-2
CDR3 protein: CASSISGVSGYTF
CDR3 DNA: TGCGCCAGCAGCATCTCAGGGGTCTCTGGCTACACCTTC

clone size: -
CDR3 length: 15
V gene: TRBV4-2
D gene: TRBD1
J gene: TRBJ1-2
CDR3 protein: CASSPYLGTGYGYTF
CDR3 DNA: TGTGCCAGCAGCCCCTACCTCGGGACAGGGTATGGCTACACCTTC

clone size: -
CDR3 length: 19
V gene: TRBV30
D gene: -
J gene: TRBJ2-1
CDR3 protein: CASPRGLCLGSGLYNEQFF
CDR3 DNA: TGTGCCTCTCCTCGGGGACTCTGTCTCGGGAGCGGCCTGTACAATGAGCAGTTCTTC

clone size: -
CDR3 length: 15
V gene: TRBV7-9
D gene: -
J gene: TRBJ1-1
CDR3 protein: CASSQLPQANTEAFF
CDR3 DNA: TGTGCCAGCAGCCAGCTGCCACAGGCGAACACTGAAGCTTTCTTT

clone size: -
CDR3 length: 14
V gene: TRBV5-1
D gene: -
J gene: TRBJ2-1
CDR3 protein: CASSFSGTSNEQFF
CDR3 DNA: TGCGCCAGCAGCTTCTCCGGGACTTCCAATGAGCAGTTCTTC

clone size: -
CDR3 length: 13
V gene: TRBV30
D gene: -
J gene: TRBJ1-1
CDR3 protein: CAWSVQRHTEAFF
CDR3 DNA: TGTGCCTGGAGTGTACAGCGGCACACTGAAGCTTTCTTT

clone size: -
CDR3 length: 15
V gene: TRBV4-1
D gene: -
J gene: TRBJ2-5
CDR3 protein: CASSQEQGFQETQYF
CDR3 DNA: TGCGCCAGCAGCCAAGAACAGGGATTCCAAGAGACCCAGTACTTC

clone size: -
CDR3 length: 15
V gene: TRBV28
D gene: -
J gene: TRBJ1-5
CDR3 protein: CASSGDGGGNQPQHF
CDR3 DNA: TGTGCCAGCAGTGGGGACGGGGGAGGCAATCAGCCCCAGCATTTT

clone size: -
CDR3 length: 14
V gene: TRBV7-8
D gene: -
J gene: TRBJ1-2
CDR3 protein: CASSLAPGEHGYTF
CDR3 DNA: TGTGCCAGCAGCTTAGCGCCAGGCGAACATGGCTACACCTTC

clone size: -
CDR3 length: 15
V gene: TRBV2
D gene: TRBD1
J gene: TRBJ2-5
CDR3 protein: CASKRIRDRQETQYF
CDR3 DNA: TGTGCCAGCAAGCGGATCCGGGACAGGCAAGAGACCCAGTACTTC

clone size: -
CDR3 length: 13
V gene: TRBV5-4
D gene: -
J gene: TRBJ2-1
CDR3 protein: CASSPLERNEQFF
CDR3 DNA: TGTGCCAGCAGCCCTCTCGAGCGGAATGAGCAGTTCTTC

clone size: -
CDR3 length: 15
V gene: TRBV6-5
D gene: -
J gene: TRBJ2-1
CDR3 protein: CASRRGTLGYNEQFF
CDR3 DNA: TGTGCCAGCAGACGGGGGACGTTGGGATACAATGAGCAGTTCTTC

clone size: -
CDR3 length: 14
V gene: TRBV2
D gene: TRBD1
J gene: TRBJ1-1
CDR3 protein: CASSAGQGDTEAFF
CDR3 DNA: TGTGCCAGCAGTGCCGGACAGGGTGACACTGAAGCTTTCTTT

clone size: -
CDR3 length: 13
V gene: TRBV7-2
D gene: -
J gene: TRBJ2-1
CDR3 protein: CASSRFTGNEQFF
CDR3 DNA: TGTGCCAGCAGCCGTTTTACAGGCAATGAGCAGTTCTTC

clone size: few
CDR3 length: 12
V gene: TRBV11-2
D gene: -
J gene: TRBJ2-3
CDR3 protein: CASRALNLRQYF
CDR3 DNA: TGTGCCAGCAGAGCTCTGAATCTTAGGCAGTATTTT

clone size: -
CDR3 length: 17
V gene: TRBV19
D gene: TRBD1
J gene: TRBJ1-1
CDR3 protein: CASSISGTGGPNTEAFF
CDR3 DNA: TGTGCCAGTAGCATCTCCGGGACAGGGGGCCCGAACACTGAAGCTTTCTTT

clone size: -
CDR3 length: 13
V gene: TRBV10-1
D gene: -
J gene: TRBJ2-3
CDR3 protein: CASSQGRRNTQYF
CDR3 DNA: TGCGCCAGCAGCCAGGGGAGAAGAAATACGCAGTATTTT

clone size: -
CDR3 length: 15
V gene: TRBV19
D gene: -
J gene: TRBJ2-1
CDR3 protein: CASSIVRDYDNEQFF
CDR3 DNA: TGTGCCAGTAGTATAGTACGTGACTACGACAATGAGCAGTTCTTC

clone size: few
CDR3 length: 11
V gene: TRBV20-1
D gene: -
J gene: TRBJ1-1
CDR3 protein: CTATGRVQAFF
CDR3 DNA: TGCACTGCGACAGGAAGGGTACAGGCTTTCTTT

clone size: -
CDR3 length: 11
V gene: TRBV2
D gene: -
J gene: TRBJ2-5
CDR3 protein: CASSEHETQYF
CDR3 DNA: TGTGCCAGCAGTGAACATGAGACCCAGTACTTC

clone size: -
CDR3 length: 16
V gene: TRBV19
D gene: TRBD2
J gene: TRBJ2-1
CDR3 protein: CASSIGGSGTYNEQFF
CDR3 DNA: TGTGCCAGTAGTATAGGGGGTAGCGGGACCTACAATGAGCAGTTCTTC

clone size: -
CDR3 length: 17
V gene: TRBV28
D gene: TRBD1
J gene: TRBJ1-5
CDR3 protein: CASSPGGTGYSNQPQHF
CDR3 DNA: TGTGCCAGCAGTCCAGGGGGGACAGGGTATAGCAATCAGCCCCAGCATTTT

clone size: -
CDR3 length: 15
V gene: TRBV7-8
D gene: TRBD2
J gene: TRBJ2-7
CDR3 protein: CASSLLAGVSYEQYF
CDR3 DNA: TGTGCCAGCAGCTTACTAGCGGGGGTCTCCTACGAGCAGTACTTC

clone size: -
CDR3 length: 15
V gene: TRBV27
D gene: -
J gene: TRBJ1-6
CDR3 protein: CASWRGATYNSPLHF
CDR3 DNA: TGTGCCAGCTGGCGGGGCGCAACTTATAATTCACCCCTCCACTTT

clone size: -
CDR3 length: 16
V gene: TRBV4-3
D gene: TRBD2
J gene: TRBJ2-3
CDR3 protein: CASSQQTSGRADTQYF
CDR3 DNA: TGCGCCAGCAGCCAACAGACTAGCGGGAGGGCAGATACGCAGTATTTT

clone size: -
CDR3 length: 14
V gene: TRBV10-3
D gene: TRBD1
J gene: TRBJ1-5
CDR3 protein: CAISDTGGTQPQHF
CDR3 DNA: TGTGCCATCAGTGATACAGGGGGAACTCAGCCCCAGCATTTT

clone size: -
CDR3 length: 13
V gene: TRBV7-2
D gene: TRBD2
J gene: TRBJ2-7
CDR3 protein: CASSIGGAYEQYF
CDR3 DNA: TGTGCCAGCAGCATTGGGGGGGCCTACGAGCAGTACTTC

clone size: -
CDR3 length: 17
V gene: TRBV18
D gene: -
J gene: TRBJ1-2
CDR3 protein: CASSPPGSGSANYGYTF
CDR3 DNA: TGTGCCAGCTCACCACCTGGGTCTGGCAGCGCGAACTATGGCTACACCTTC

clone size: -
CDR3 length: 12
V gene: TRBV28
D gene: -
J gene: TRBJ2-3
CDR3 protein: CASSFSGVTQYF
CDR3 DNA: TGTGCCAGCAGTTTCTCCGGGGTTACGCAGTATTTT

clone size: -
CDR3 length: 16
V gene: TRBV28
D gene: TRBD1
J gene: TRBJ2-2
CDR3 protein: CASSPGQGEHTGELFF
CDR3 DNA: TGTGCCAGCAGTCCCGGACAGGGAGAACATACCGGGGAGCTGTTTTTT

clone size: -
CDR3 length: 14
V gene: TRBV19
D gene: TRBD1
J gene: TRBJ1-1
CDR3 protein: CASAGTVLGTEAFF
CDR3 DNA: TGTGCCAGTGCCGGGACAGTCCTCGGGACTGAAGCTTTCTTT

clone size: -
CDR3 length: 15
V gene: TRBV28
D gene: -
J gene: TRBJ2-1
CDR3 protein: CASSLGLAHYNEQFF
CDR3 DNA: TGTGCCAGCAGTTTAGGGTTAGCCCATTACAATGAGCAGTTCTTC

clone size: -
CDR3 length: 15
V gene: TRBV11-1
D gene: -
J gene: TRBJ1-1
CDR3 protein: CASSLALELNTEAFF
CDR3 DNA: TGTGCCAGCAGCTTAGCGTTGGAGCTGAACACTGAAGCTTTCTTT

clone size: -
CDR3 length: 13
V gene: TRBV19
D gene: TRBD1
J gene: TRBJ2-7
CDR3 protein: CASGTGVSYEQYF
CDR3 DNA: TGTGCCAGTGGGACAGGGGTTTCCTACGAGCAGTACTTC

clone size: -
CDR3 length: 15
V gene: TRBV5-1
D gene: -
J gene: TRBJ2-5
CDR3 protein: CASSSAGRNQETQYF
CDR3 DNA: TGCGCCAGCAGCTCGGCGGGACGGAACCAAGAGACCCAGTACTTC

clone size: -
CDR3 length: 14
V gene: TRBV7-2
D gene: -
J gene: TRBJ2-5
CDR3 protein: CASSLGTVQETQYF
CDR3 DNA: TGTGCCAGCAGCCTTGGGACTGTTCAAGAGACCCAGTACTTC

clone size: few
CDR3 length: 14
V gene: TRBV7-2
D gene: -
J gene: TRBJ2-7
CDR3 protein: CASSLVPRNDEQYF
CDR3 DNA: TGTGCCAGCAGCTTAGTCCCGAGAAACGACGAGCAGTACTTC

clone size: -
CDR3 length: 14
V gene: TRBV5-1
D gene: -
J gene: TRBJ2-2
CDR3 protein: CASSSYRATGELFF
CDR3 DNA: TGCGCCAGCAGCTCCTACAGGGCGACCGGGGAGCTGTTTTTT